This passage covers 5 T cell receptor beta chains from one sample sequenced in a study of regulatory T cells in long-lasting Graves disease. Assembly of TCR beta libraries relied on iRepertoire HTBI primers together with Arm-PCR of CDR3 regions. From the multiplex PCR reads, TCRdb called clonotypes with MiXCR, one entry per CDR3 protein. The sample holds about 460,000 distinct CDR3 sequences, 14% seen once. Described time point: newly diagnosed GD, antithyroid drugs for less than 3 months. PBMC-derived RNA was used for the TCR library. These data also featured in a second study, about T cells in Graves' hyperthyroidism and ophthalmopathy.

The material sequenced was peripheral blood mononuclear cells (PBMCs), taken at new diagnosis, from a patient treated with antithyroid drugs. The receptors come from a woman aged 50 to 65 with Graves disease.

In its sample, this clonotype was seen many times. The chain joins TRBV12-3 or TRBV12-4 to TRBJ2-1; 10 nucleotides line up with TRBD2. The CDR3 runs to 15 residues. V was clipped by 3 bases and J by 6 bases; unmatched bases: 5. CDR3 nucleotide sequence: TGTGCCAGCAGTTTCCGGACTAGCGGACGCAATGAGCAGTTCTTC. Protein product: CASSFRTSGRNEQFF.

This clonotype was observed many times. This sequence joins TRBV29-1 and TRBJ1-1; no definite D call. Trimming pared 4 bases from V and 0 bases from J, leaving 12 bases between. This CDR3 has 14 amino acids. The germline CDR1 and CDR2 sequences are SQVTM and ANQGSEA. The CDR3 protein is CSVVLAGLNTEAFF. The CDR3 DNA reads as TGCAGCGTTGTTTTGGCAGGTTTGAACACTGAAGCTTTCTTT.

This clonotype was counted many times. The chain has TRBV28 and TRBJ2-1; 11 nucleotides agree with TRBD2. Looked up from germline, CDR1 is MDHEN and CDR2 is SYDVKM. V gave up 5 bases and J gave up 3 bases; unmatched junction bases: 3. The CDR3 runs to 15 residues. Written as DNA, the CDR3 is TGTGCCAGCAGTCGTCTAGCGGGAGGCTACAATGAGCAGTTCTTC. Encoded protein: CASSRLAGGYNEQFF. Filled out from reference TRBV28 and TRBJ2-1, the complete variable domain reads DVKVTQSSRYLVKRTGEKVFLECVQDMDHENMFWYRQDPGLGLRLIYFSYDVKMKEKGDIPEGYSVSREKKERFSLILESASTNQTSMYLCASSRLAGGYNEQFFGPGTRLTVL.

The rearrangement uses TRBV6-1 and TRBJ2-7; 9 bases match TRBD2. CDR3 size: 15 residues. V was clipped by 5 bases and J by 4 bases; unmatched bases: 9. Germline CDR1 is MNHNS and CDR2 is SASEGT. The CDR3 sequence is CASSTPGLAAYEQYF. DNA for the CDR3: TGTGCCAGCAGTACACCGGGACTAGCCGCATACGAGCAGTACTTC.

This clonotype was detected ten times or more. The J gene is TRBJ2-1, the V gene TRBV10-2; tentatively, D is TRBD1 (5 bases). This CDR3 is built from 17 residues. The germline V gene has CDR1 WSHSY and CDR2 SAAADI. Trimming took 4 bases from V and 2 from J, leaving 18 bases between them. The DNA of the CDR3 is TGCGCCAGCAGTGCCCCCGATTTAGGGGCTGCCTACAATGAGCAGTTCTTC. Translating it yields CASSAPDLGAAYNEQFF.